This T cell receptor beta chain was found in a study of blood T cell repertoires in COVID-19 (dated by TCRdb to about 2020). Context from the whole study: Samples covering the acute and convalescent phases of COVID-19 were provided by collaborators in the United States, Italy and Spain. The prospective study material was composed of cDNA or gDNA derived from T cells, B-cell-depleted T cells, or PBMCs. The dataset comprised deeply sampled blood TCRbeta repertoires from subjects exposed to, actively infected with, or recovered from COVID-19. The repertoires were released in a freely available public database intended as a resource for research on the immune response to SARS-CoV-2. Samples were obtained from the ongoing ImmuneRACE study (first 160 participants) and from 950 to 1,500 subjects provided by 6 global collaborators. A de-identified subject ID, COVID-19 status, age in years and sex were almost always included in the sample metadata. Where available, HLA class I and class II types were taken from metadata supplied by the sample provider and were not determined by assay-based typing. Overall study results and their limits: The amount of clinical and demographic metadata varied by source and participant and was provided uncurated.

TCRbeta CDR3 regions were amplified from genomic DNA using the immunoSEQ Assay, a bias-controlled multiplex PCR. The authors' analysis ran thus. Within the assay, amplification of reference gene primers was used to estimate how many nucleated cells each sample contained. To quantify the absolute abundance of each unique TCRbeta CDR3 rearrangement, sequence reads were collapsed and filtered. For each sample, productive Simpson clonality was calculated as the square root of Simpson's diversity index over productive rearrangements. Not all clones reach the TCRdb copy of this immuneACCESS table, which keeps in-frame sequences only. Checked studies attribute under half of the gap to unresolved V genes and leave the rest unexplained. V and J calls and clone size are those listed in that table; D and trimming were worked out from the DNA. Counted in this sample were 200,000 to 250,000 clones; approximately 85% of them appeared once. 4.5% to 5.5% of the sample is in the top ten clones.

For this clone: What antigen it recognizes has not been identified. One base away there is no much larger clone; base qualities are not given.

V loses 9 bases at its end and J loses 0 bases; junction bases beyond the gene matches: 2. Looking up the germline V gene (reference sequence) yields CDR1 LNHNV and CDR2 YYDKDF. Including the terminal cysteine and phenylalanine, the CDR3 comprises 13 residues. Only the CDR3 region is kept as DNA, spanning 39 bases read in frame from base 1. One collaborating source in Seattle enrolled patients during active infection and followed them longitudinally through the course of disease. The collaborating institutions used their own protocols to collect whole blood in K2EDTA tubes. Collaborator samples were shipped for TCRbeta analysis as frozen whole blood, isolated PBMCs, or DNA extracted from either sample type.

The receptor was derived from a man aged 45-65 years with COVID-19, enrolled during active disease. The rearrangement joined TRBV15 to TRBJ1-1; 9 bases in the middle match TRBD1. The sample consisted of peripheral blood. The nucleotide sequence is TGTGCCACTCGGACAGGGGTGAACACTGAAGCTTTCTTT. Its coded protein is CATRTGVNTEAFF.